This TCR beta chain was sequenced in a study of blood T cell repertoires in COVID-19. Study as a whole: Some COVID-19 samples were acute and others convalescent; all came from the United States, Italy and Spain.

The data were produced by immunoSEQ multiplex PCR, yet TCRdb's version contains in-frame clones alone and is incomplete. The data contain about 84,000 clones, about 83% of them singletons. This clone was counted a single time. The clonotype comes from an elderly man with active or convalescent COVID-19. The source material was peripheral blood.

CDR3 sequence reads: CASKERSRYEQYF. The CDR3 DNA reads TGTGCCAGCAAAGAGCGGAGTAGGTACGAGCAGTACTTC. The V call is TRBV2, the J call TRBJ2-7; TRBD2 might be the D (5 bases). Germline V gene sequence: CDR1 SNHLY, CDR2 FYNNEI. This CDR3 contains 13 residues. V was clipped by 7 bases and J by 4 bases, with 14 bases between them.